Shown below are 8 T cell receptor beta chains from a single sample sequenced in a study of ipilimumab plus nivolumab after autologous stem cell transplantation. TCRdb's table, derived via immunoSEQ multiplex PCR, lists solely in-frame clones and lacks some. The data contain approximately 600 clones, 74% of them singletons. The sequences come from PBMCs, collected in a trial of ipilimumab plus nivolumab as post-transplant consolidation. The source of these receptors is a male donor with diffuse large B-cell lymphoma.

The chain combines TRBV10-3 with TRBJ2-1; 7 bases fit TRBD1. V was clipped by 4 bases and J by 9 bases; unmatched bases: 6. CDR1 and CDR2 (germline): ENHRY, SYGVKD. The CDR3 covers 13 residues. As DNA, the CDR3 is TGTGCCATCAGTGCTCCGCGGACAGGTGAGCAGTTCTTC. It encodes CAISAPRTGEQFF.

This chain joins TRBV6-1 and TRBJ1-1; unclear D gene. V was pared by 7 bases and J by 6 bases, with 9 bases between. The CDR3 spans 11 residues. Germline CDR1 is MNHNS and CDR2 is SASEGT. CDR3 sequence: CASKEVAEAFF. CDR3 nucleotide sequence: TGTGCCAGCAAGGAGGTGGCTGAAGCTTTCTTT.

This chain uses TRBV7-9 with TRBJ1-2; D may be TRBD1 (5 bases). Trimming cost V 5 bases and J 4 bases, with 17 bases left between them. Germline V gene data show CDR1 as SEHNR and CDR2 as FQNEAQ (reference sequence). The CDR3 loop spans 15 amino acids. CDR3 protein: CASSPAPGTPYGYTF. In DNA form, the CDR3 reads TGTGCCAGCAGCCCAGCCCCAGGGACCCCCTATGGCTACACCTTC.

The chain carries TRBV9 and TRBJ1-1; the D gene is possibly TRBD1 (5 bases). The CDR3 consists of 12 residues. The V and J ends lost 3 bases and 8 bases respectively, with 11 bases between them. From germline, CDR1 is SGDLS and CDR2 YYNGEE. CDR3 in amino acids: CASSEQENEAFF. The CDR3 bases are TGTGCCAGCAGCGAACAGGAAAACGAAGCTTTCTTT.

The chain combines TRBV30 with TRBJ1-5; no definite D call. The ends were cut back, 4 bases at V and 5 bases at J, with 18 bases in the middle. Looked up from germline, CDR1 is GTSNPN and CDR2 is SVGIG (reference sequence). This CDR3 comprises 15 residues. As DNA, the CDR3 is TGTGCCTGGACATCGGCCGACACGAAATATCAGCCCCAGCATTTT. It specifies CAWTSADTKYQPQHF.

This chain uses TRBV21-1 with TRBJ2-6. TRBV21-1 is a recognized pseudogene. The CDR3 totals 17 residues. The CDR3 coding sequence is TGTGCCAGCAGTTCTGGAATACAACAAAGTCGGGCCAACGTCCTGACTTTC. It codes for CASSSGIQQSRANVLTF.

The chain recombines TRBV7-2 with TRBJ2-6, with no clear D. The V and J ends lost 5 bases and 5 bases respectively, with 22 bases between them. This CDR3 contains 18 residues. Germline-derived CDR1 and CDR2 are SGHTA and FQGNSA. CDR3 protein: CASSGIRRRQSRANVLTF. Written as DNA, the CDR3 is TGTGCCAGCAGCGGTATAAGGAGACGACAAAGTCGGGCCAACGTCCTGACTTTC.

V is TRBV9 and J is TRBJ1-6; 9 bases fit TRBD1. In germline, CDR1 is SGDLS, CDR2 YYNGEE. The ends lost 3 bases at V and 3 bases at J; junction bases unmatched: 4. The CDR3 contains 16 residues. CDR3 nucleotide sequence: TGTGCCAGCAGCGCCGGACAGGGGAACTATAATTCACCCCTCCACTTT. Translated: CASSAGQGNYNSPLHF.